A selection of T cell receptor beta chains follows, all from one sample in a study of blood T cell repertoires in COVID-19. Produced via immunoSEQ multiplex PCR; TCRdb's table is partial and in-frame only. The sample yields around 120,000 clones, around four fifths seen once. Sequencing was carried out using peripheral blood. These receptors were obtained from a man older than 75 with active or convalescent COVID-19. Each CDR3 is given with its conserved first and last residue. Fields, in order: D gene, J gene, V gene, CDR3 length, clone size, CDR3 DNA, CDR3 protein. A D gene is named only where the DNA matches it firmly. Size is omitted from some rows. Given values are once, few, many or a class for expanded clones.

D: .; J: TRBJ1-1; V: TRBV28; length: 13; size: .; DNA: TGTGCCAGCGGTAGAGGAGTGAACACTGAAGCTTTCTTT; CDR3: CASGRGVNTEAFF
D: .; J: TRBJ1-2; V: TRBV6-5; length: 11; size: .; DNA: TGTGCCAGCATGCAGAACTATGGCTACACCTTC; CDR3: CASMQNYGYTF
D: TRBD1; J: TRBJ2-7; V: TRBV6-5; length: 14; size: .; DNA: TGTGCCAGCAGCCCAGGGGGATTCTCGTACGAGCAGTACTTC; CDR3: CASSPGGFSYEQYF
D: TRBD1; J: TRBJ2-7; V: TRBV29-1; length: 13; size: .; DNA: TGCAGCGTGTTTAACAGGGGCCCCTACGAGCAGTACTTC; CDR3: CSVFNRGPYEQYF
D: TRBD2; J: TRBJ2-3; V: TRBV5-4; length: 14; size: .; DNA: TGTGCCAGCAGCTCCACTAGCGGGGGTGGCACGCAGTATTTT; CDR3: CASSSTSGGGTQYF
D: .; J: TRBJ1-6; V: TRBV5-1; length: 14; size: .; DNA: TGCGCCAGCAGGTCGGGGGAACGCAATTCACCCCTCCACTTT; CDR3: CASRSGERNSPLHF
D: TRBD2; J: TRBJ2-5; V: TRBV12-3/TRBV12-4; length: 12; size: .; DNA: TGTGCCAGCAGTCCAATCGGGACTAGCCAGTACTTC; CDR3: CASSPIGTSQYF
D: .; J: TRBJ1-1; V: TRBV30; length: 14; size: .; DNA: TGTGCCTGGAAAAATCTCCGGTGGAACACTGAAGCTTTCTTT; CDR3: CAWKNLRWNTEAFF
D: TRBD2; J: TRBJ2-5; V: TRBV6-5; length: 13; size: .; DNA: TGTGCCAGCAGCAGACTAGCGGGGTGGACCCAGTACTTC; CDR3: CASSRLAGWTQYF
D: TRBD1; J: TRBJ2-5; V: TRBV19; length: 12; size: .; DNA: TGTGCCAGTAGCCCCAGGGGGGAGACCCAGTACTTC; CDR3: CASSPRGETQYF
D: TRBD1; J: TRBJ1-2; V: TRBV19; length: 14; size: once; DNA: TGTGCCAGTAGGGGGGACAGTTCTAACTATGGCTACACCTTC; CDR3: CASRGDSSNYGYTF
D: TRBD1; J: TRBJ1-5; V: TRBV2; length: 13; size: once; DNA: TGTGCCAGCAGCCAGGGGGCATATCAGCCCCAGCATTTT; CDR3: CASSQGAYQPQHF
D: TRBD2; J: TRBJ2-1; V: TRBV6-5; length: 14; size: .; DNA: TGTGCCATCCTCTTCTTTAGCGGGGGAAATGAGCAGTTCTTC; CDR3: CAILFFSGGNEQFF
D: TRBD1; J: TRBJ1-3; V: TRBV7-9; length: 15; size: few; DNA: TGTGCCAGCAGCTTAGATTGGGACAGGGGAAACACCATATATTTT; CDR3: CASSLDWDRGNTIYF
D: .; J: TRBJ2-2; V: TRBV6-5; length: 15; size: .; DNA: TGTGCCAGCAGGAGGACAGCCGTCGAGACCGGGGAGCTGTTTTTT; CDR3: CASRRTAVETGELFF
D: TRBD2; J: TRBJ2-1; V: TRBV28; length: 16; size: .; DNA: TGTGCCAGCAGTCAGACTAGCGGGGTTTCTTCCAATGAGCAGTTCTTC; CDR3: CASSQTSGVSSNEQFF
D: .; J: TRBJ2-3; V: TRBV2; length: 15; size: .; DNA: TGTGCCAGCAGTCTTATACGGGACTTGATAGATACGCAGTATTTT; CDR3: CASSLIRDLIDTQYF
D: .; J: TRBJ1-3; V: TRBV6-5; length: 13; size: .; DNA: TGTGCCAGCTCACAGGGACCTGGAAACACCATATATTTT; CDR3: CASSQGPGNTIYF
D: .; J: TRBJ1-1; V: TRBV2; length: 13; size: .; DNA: TGTGCCAGCAGTACACAGGAGAACACTGAAGCTTTCTTT; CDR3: CASSTQENTEAFF
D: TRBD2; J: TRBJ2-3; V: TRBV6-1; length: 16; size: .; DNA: TGTGCCAGCAGTGAATATGGCGGGGGGGGCACAGATACGCAGTATTTT; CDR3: CASSEYGGGGTDTQYF
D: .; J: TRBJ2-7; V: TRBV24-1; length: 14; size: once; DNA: TGTGCCACCAGTGAAACAGGGCGTGACTACGAGCAGTACTTC; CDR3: CATSETGRDYEQYF